This T cell receptor beta chain derives from a study of cytomegalovirus exposure and HLA in healthy donors (dated by TCRdb to 2016 to 2017). Study-level background: In an earlier analysis of some 550 of the donors, about 270 Gb of sequence data and 90 million to 120 million unique TCR beta sequences from approximately 180 million T cells were reported. The study combined high-throughput TCR immunosequencing, statistical association of individual TCRs with disease status, and machine learning to predict cytomegalovirus infection status. The study was designed to test whether signatures of past pathogen exposure could be identified by cataloging public T cell receptors. Approximately 310 gigabases of sequencing data and tens of millions of unique TCR sequences were included in an early release covering 550 to 800 HLA-typed donors. Using immunosequencing, the study profiled T cell repertoires from around 680 subjects and related those repertoires to cytomegalovirus serostatus. Roughly five DR-DQ haplotypes were treated as single units for association and clustering because of strong linkage in the cohort. Both class I and class II loci were covered by HLA typing, at four-digit resolution. A later analysis re-analyzed previously published TCR beta repertoires from 666 donors and added high-resolution HLA genotyping to study TCR occurrence patterns. Among roughly 400 genotyped donors of the cohort, an average of around 250,000 unique TCR beta nucleotide sequences was sequenced per donor, of which about 19% were non-productive. Every discovery cohort repertoire had been produced on one sequencing platform. A later genetic analysis used genome-wide SNP genotypes for about 60% of the roughly 700 donors, treating that subset as a discovery cohort. Besides the first cohort of 666 subjects, a separate validation cohort made up of over a hundred different subjects was used. Rather than drawing on any new phenotypic data, the later analysis identified candidate immune exposures from TCR beta sequences and the way those sequences occurred across donors. An earlier analysis of some 500 of the donors used high-throughput TCR beta sequencing to judge whether each TCR beta V gene segment behaved as functional or pseudogenic. Donor age, sex, ethnicity and CMV serostatus were compiled together with the repertoire data. The number of typed donors differed by locus: about 629-630 for A, B, C, DRB1 and DQB1; some 540 for DQA1; approximately 600 for DPA1; and around 450 for DPB1. Of the roughly 400 genotyped donors, approximately 80% were placed in the genetic ancestry cluster associated with self-reported Caucasian donors. Paper-wide results and their limitations: In this cohort, only TCR beta chains were sequenced, and detectable features were limited by the absence of alpha or paired-chain data. HLA typing was unavailable for some donors at each locus, so association tests used only the typed subset. Correlated functional status among segregating V segments might be attributable to linkage disequilibrium, but an unknown experimental factor could not be ruled out. A later analysis found that most CMV-associated TCR beta chains appeared HLA-restricted, with HLA associations seemingly driven largely by CMV exposure. Several of the top co-occurrence clusters appeared to be linked to parvovirus B19, influenza, CMV and Epstein-Barr virus, according to a later analysis. A total of fewer than 200 TCR beta chains were listed by the study as associated with cytomegalovirus. In a later analysis, HLA-associated TCR beta chains were found to be more clonally expanded and to have lower generation probabilities than equally common non-associated chains. Most TCR sequences were observed very rarely across donors, whereas some public TCRs were present in many individuals. An association between a missense DCLRE1C variant and V-gene and J-gene trimming of TCR beta chains was found in a later genetic analysis and replicated in an independent cohort. In a later genetic analysis, fewer N-insertions in productive TCRs were reported among donors in an Asian-associated ancestry cluster than the approximately 670-donor mean. The presence/absence analyses assumed that sequencing depth was roughly uniform across donors, and that assumption may not be true. In an earlier analysis of some 640 of the donors, most TCR beta V segments were observed in productive rearrangements about 90% or about 30% of the time, broadly matching IMGT annotations. In vitro tests confirmed that a few of the cytomegalovirus-associated TCR beta chains recognize cytomegalovirus antigens. The earlier analysis of nearly 600 of the donors excluded 15 to 20 rarely observed V segments, including chromosome 9 orphons, because counts were too low. According to the authors, the approach could potentially be generalized to other disease states and immunological phenotypes. A further reported finding was that TCR beta sequences accurately predicted the HLA-A and HLA-B alleles for most subjects in the first cohort. When HLA alleles, especially DR and DQ, strongly co-occurred, attributing TCR associations to individual alleles was difficult. At a false discovery rate of 0.05, a later analysis linked around 17,000 TCR beta sequences to specific HLA alleles. The sequencing pipeline was judged likely to have produced a cluster of highly shared sequence variants as a technical artifact. For the cohort, immune exposure information was limited to CMV serostatus. The 87-base-pair reads could not distinguish some IMGT-functional V segments, including TRBV6-2 and TRBV6-3, so those segments were excluded. A later analysis found that TCR association rates varied across HLA loci, with DRB1 alleles showing the most associated TCRs and HLA-C alleles the fewest. In both the original and validation cohorts, the classifier was reported to diagnose cytomegalovirus status with high specificity and sensitivity.

The germline V gene supplies CDR1 ENHRY and CDR2 SYGVKD. Trimming accounts for 6 bases at V and 4 bases at J, while the number of junction bases matched to no gene is 4. The cysteine opens and the phenylalanine closes a CDR3 of 15 amino acids. Only CDR3 DNA is held: 45 bases, read in frame from base 1. The library was obtained by the immunoSEQ multiplex PCR assay. For the multiplex PCR, a mixture combining 60 forward primers for TCR Vbeta segments and 13 reverse primers for TCR Jbeta segments was used. Amplification of the CDR3 region of rearranged TCR beta genes was performed with a multiplex PCR assay on genomic DNA. On the Illumina HiSeq System, the amplified TCR beta libraries were sequenced as 87-base-pair reads. Per the authors' processing: A later analysis counted approximately 76 million unique TCR beta chains across the 666 repertoires, and some 11 million of these chains were shared by at least two donors. Raw reads were error-corrected and collapsed into unique sequences by a nearest-neighbor algorithm in which closely related sequences were merged to remove PCR and sequencing errors. To assign V, D and J gene segments, CDR3 sequences were aligned to IMGT reference sequences. For a sequence to be retained, a match of at least six nucleotides was required to both a V gene segment and a J gene segment. Rearrangements were classified as productive when the CDR3 lacked stop codons and remained in frame with V and J, and all other rearrangements were classified as non-productive. Following IMGT convention, CDR3 was defined as the stretch from the second conserved V-encoded cysteine up to the conserved J-encoded phenylalanine. In an earlier analysis of more than 550 of the donors, sequences lacking an unambiguous match to a single V gene segment were excluded. In an earlier analysis of roughly 500 of the donors, V segments were called functional above 56.7% productive rearrangements and were called segregating when the between-donor standard deviation exceeded 5%. A statistical classification framework was built for diagnosing cytomegalovirus status from the catalog of TCR beta chain sequences. V and J gene assignment, in a later analysis, came from comparing TCR nucleotide sequences with IMGT/GENE-DB human TR gene sequences. Using the TCRdist pipeline, a later analysis assigned CDR3 sequences along with most-parsimonious VDJ recombination scenarios. In a later analysis, each TCR beta chain was defined by its CDR3 amino acid sequence together with its V-gene family, and reads lacking a unique V-gene family were excluded. In a later analysis, 500 to 700 highly shared, low-generation-probability nucleotide sequences were removed to address suspected cross-contamination and a sequencing artifact. For each public chain, a later analysis derived a clonal expansion index from normalized ranks of inferred template counts within each repertoire. In a later analysis, generation probabilities were computed with a VDJ recombination model fitted to out-of-frame rearrangements, and the resulting probabilities were checked against IGoR. A later analysis scored TCR-TCR, TCR-HLA and TCR-CMV co-occurrence with hypergeometric tests, applying a repertoire-size bias correction to TCR pairs. A later analysis estimated false discovery rates by permuting HLA or CMV assignments 20 times. In a later analysis, co-occurring TCRs were grouped with DBSCAN, and TCRdist sequence similarity was added when clustering was performed within HLA-allele-positive subsets. Repertoires with fewer than 30,000 or more than 120,000 public chains, plus five repertoires with anomalous nucleotide sharing, were excluded from co-occurrence clustering. TCRdb carries this immuneACCESS record with in-frame sequences only. Its versions omit some clonotypes, under half of them owing to an unresolved V gene in the studies checked, with the rest unexplained. The V and J calls and the clone size are those of that table, but D and trimming were determined from the DNA. Here the sample has under 200,000 clones; 65% to 85% occur a single time. The top ten hold about 3.4% of the sample.

A remark on this clone: Its antigen target is currently unknown. No base qualities exist here, and no much larger clone lies one base off it.

The cohort was made up of about 610 healthy bone marrow donors. At the time of sampling, all cohort members were nominally healthy, though unrecorded immune exposures were likely present. The donor tested CMV seropositive, placing the donor among the 250 to 300 seropositive members of the cohort. A peripheral blood sample was collected from each donor, and TCR beta sequencing was performed on peripheral blood mononuclear cells. Genomic DNA extraction from the blood cell samples was performed with the Qiagen DNeasy Blood Extraction Kit. This TCR came from a woman between 45 and 65 years old in good health and CMV-seropositive. The material sequenced was PBMCs. Recombination joined TRBV10-3 with TRBJ2-1, and 12 junction bases match TRBD2. The CDR3 corresponds to CAIRTSGGLYNEQFF. At the DNA level, the sequence is TGTGCCATCAGAACTAGCGGGGGGCTTTACAATGAGCAGTTCTTC.